The next 18 T cell receptor beta chains were all read from a single sample in a study of blood T cells in healthy people across ages (dated by TCRdb to the mid-2010s). The library relied on 5' RACE. Data came from an Illumina HiSeq 2500. The second PCR ran for roughly 7 to 12 cycles and used a J-beta primer mix along with a sample-barcoded 5' primer. Starting from the raw public reads, TCRdb applied fastp trimming at Q25, assembled clones with MiXCR and retained in-frame beta chains. Identical CDR3 protein sequences are pooled into one entry, listed with their most common genes and DNA. This sample has 1.5 million or so distinct CDR3 sequences in its table, and about 43% of those were observed once. The ten largest clones capture roughly 7.9% of the sample. The sample comprised blood. These receptors all come from a woman between 18 and 30 years old in good health.

The chain employs TRBV20-1 and TRBJ1-3; 9 nucleotides match TRBD1. The V and J ends lost 6 bases and 7 bases, in that order; junction bases with no gene match: 4. This CDR3 region has 12 residues. CDR1 and CDR2 (germline): DFQATT, SNEGSKA (reference sequence). The CDR3 DNA is TGCAGTGCGAATGACAGGGGGAACACCATATATTTT. Amino acid sequence: CSANDRGNTIYF.

The DNA of the CDR3 is TGTGCCAGCAGTATCACAGGGGGCGCAGGTGGCTACACCTTC. It codes for CASSITGGAGGYTF. The J gene is TRBJ1-2, the V gene TRBV27; 9 bases align to TRBD1. Germline assignment: CDR1 MNHEY and CDR2 SMNVEV (reference sequence). CDR3 length: 14 residues. V lost 5 bases, J lost 7 bases, and 8 bases stayed unmatched.

This clonotype turned up a few times. The chain links TRBV29-1 to TRBJ2-3, with D maybe TRBD2 (5 bases). V lost 6 bases, J lost 0 bases, and 22 bases lay in between. The CDR3 runs 17 residues. The V gene's germline CDR1 is SQVTM and CDR2 ANQGSEA. CDR3 region: CSVGPLGAPSSTDTQYF. The CDR3, as DNA: TGCAGCGTCGGCCCGTTGGGAGCGCCCTCTAGCACAGATACGCAGTATTTT.

The chain joins TRBV7-8 to TRBJ2-3; TRBD2 agrees at 8 bases. From germline, CDR1 is SGHVS and CDR2 FQNEAQ. V gave up 6 bases and J gave up 2 bases; unmatched junction bases: 22. The CDR3 is 20 amino acids. The CDR3 bases are TGTGCCAGCAGGATAGAGAGCGGGGGAGAGGCGGGGGTTTACACAGATACGCAGTATTTT. Translating it yields CASRIESGGEAGVYTDTQYF. The variable domain in full, with the rest retrieved from reference TRBV7-8 and TRBJ2-3, is GAGVSQSPRYKVAKRGQDVALRCDPISGHVSLFWYQQALGQGPEFLTYFQNEAQLDKSGLPSDRFFAERPEGSVSTLKIQRTQQEDSAVYLCASRIESGGEAGVYTDTQYFGPGTRLTVL.

This rearrangement joins TRBV2 to TRBJ2-7, with 7 bases fitting TRBD1. The germline V gene has CDR1 SNHLY and CDR2 FYNNEI. The CDR3 is made up of 16 amino acids. J gave up 5 bases and V 3 bases, and 13 bases lay outside the gene matches. Here the CDR3 reads CASSDSLGRGNHEQYF. The DNA for the CDR3 is TGTGCCAGCAGTGATAGTCTCGGCAGGGGGAACCACGAGCAGTACTTC.

The rearrangement joins TRBV7-2 to TRBJ2-5, with D perhaps matching TRBD1 (6 bases). The V end was cut by 1 base, the J end by 13 bases, with 25 bases between. CDR3 length: 16 residues. Germline V gene data show CDR1 as SGHTA and CDR2 as FQGNSA. CDR3 loop: CASSLVGQGLDNERYF. In DNA, the CDR3 is TGTGCCAGCAGCTTAGTGGGCCAGGGGTTAGACAATGAGCGGTACTTC.

This clonotype was counted between two and nine times. CDR3 DNA: TGCGCCAGCAGGCCGCCCGCGGGACAGATGAACACTGAAGCTTTCTTT. This codes for CASRPPAGQMNTEAFF. The V call is TRBV5-1, the J call TRBJ1-1; 7 positions match TRBD1. Trimming at V came to 5 bases and at J to 0 bases, leaving 10 bases not matched to a gene. The CDR3 contains 16 residues. CDR1 and CDR2 from the germline V gene are SGHRS and YFSETQ.

In its sample, this clonotype was seen many times. The gene calls are TRBV25-1 and TRBJ1-6, with 7 positions matching TRBD1. Germline-derived CDR1 and CDR2 are MGHDK and SYGVNS. J was trimmed by 4 bases and V by 4 bases; bases with no gene match: 7. The CDR3 runs 16 residues. This chain's CDR3 is CASSAPNRGYNSPLHF. In DNA, the CDR3 is TGTGCCAGCAGTGCTCCCAACAGGGGTTATAATTCACCCCTCCACTTT.

The rearrangement links TRBV27 to TRBJ1-6; the match to TRBD1 covers 7 bases. This CDR3 comprises 17 residues. Germline CDR1 MNHEY, CDR2 SMNVEV (reference sequence). Germline trimming cut 3 bases from V and 7 bases from J; bases unmatched to any gene: 12. The DNA of the CDR3 is TGTGCCAGCAGTTTTTGGCCACCTAAGGGGGCCAATTCACCCCTCCACTTT. Encoded protein: CASSFWPPKGANSPLHF.

The V gene is TRBV6-1, the J gene TRBJ1-6; a possible D gene is TRBD1 (6 bases). V lost 5 bases and J lost 9, with 11 bases in between. The CDR3 spans 13 residues. Germline assignment: CDR1 MNHNS and CDR2 SASEGT. The CDR3 sequence is CASSPGEFSPLHF. In DNA, the CDR3 is TGTGCCAGCAGTCCAGGGGAATTTTCACCCCTCCACTTT.

J is TRBJ2-7 and V is TRBV4-2; D is unresolved. Germline lookup yields CDR1 LGHNA and CDR2 YNFKEQ. V was pared by 4 bases and J by 2 bases, with 15 bases between. The CDR3 spans 15 residues. The CDR3 loop reads CASSRFRRRPYEQYF. The CDR3 nucleotides read TGTGCCAGCAGCCGGTTCCGTCGAAGGCCCTACGAGCAGTACTTC.

The rearrangement links TRBV2 to TRBJ2-2, with 15 bases lining up with TRBD2. This CDR3 has 17 residues. V lost 6 bases, J lost 4 bases, and 6 bases stayed unmatched. From germline, CDR1 is SNHLY and CDR2 FYNNEI. Here the CDR3 DNA reads TGTGCCAGCAGGAAGGGACTAGCGGGGGGAGGCACCGGGGAGCTGTTTTTT. This translates into CASRKGLAGGGTGELFF.

This clonotype appeared once. The chain couples TRBV3-1 to TRBJ2-7; no clear D gene. The J call may be in error: the DNA end matches TRBJ2-5 better. The V gene's germline CDR1 is LGHDT and CDR2 YNNKEL (reference sequence). This CDR3 contains 19 residues. The CDR3 reads CASSQDSGGITPSQETQYF. CDR3 nucleotides: TGTGCCAGCAGCCAAGATTCGGGCGGAATTACCCCGTCCCAAGAGACCCAGTACTTC.

The chain joins TRBV5-4 to TRBJ1-1; TRBD1 matches 7 bases. V was clipped by 3 bases and J by 1 base; unmatched bases: 9. Germline CDR1 SGHNT, CDR2 YYREEE (reference sequence). CDR3 length equals 16 residues. CDR3 nucleotide sequence: TGTGCCAGCAGCTACAGCCTGACAGGGAGGAACACTGAAGCTTTCTTT. It is translated as CASSYSLTGRNTEAFF.

Concerning this clonotype itself: Since a much larger clone is just one base distant, this may be a read error. This sequence joins TRBV6-2 or TRBV6-3 and TRBJ2-2; 7 bases map to TRBD1. Germline-derived CDR1 and CDR2 are MNHEY and SVGEGT. After removal of 5 bases from V and 6 bases from J, the junction contained 9 bases not matched to a gene. The CDR3 loop spans 15 amino acids. The CDR3, as DNA: TGTGCCAGCAGTACAGGGGACAAGGGGGCCGGGGAGCTGTTTTTT. Encoded protein: CASSTGDKGAGELFF.

The rearrangement uses TRBV6-1 and TRBJ1-2; D is ambiguous. The CDR3 is 15 amino acids. V gave up 8 bases and J gave up 3 bases, with 19 bases separating them. The V gene's germline CDR1 is MNHNS and CDR2 SASEGT. The CDR3 is CASRFRASADYGYTF. CDR3 coding DNA: TGTGCCAGCCGGTTCCGGGCCTCGGCAGACTATGGCTACACCTTC.

This rearrangement joins TRBV7-9 to TRBJ2-7, with D perhaps TRBD2 (6 bases). In germline, CDR1 is SEHNR, CDR2 FQNEAQ (reference sequence). Deletions cut 5 bases from V and 4 bases from J, with 18 bases between. The CDR3 has 15 residues. CDR3 DNA sequence: TGTGCCAGCAGCCTGACGGGACTCTCGTCTTACGAGCAGTACTTC. Its translation is CASSLTGLSSYEQYF.

This chain's CDR3 is CSPVGVAGGLYNEQYF. DNA for the CDR3: TGCAGTCCAGTTGGGGTAGCGGGGGGACTCTACAATGAGCAGTACTTC. The chain recombines TRBV20-1 with TRBJ2-1, with TRBD2 matching 10 bases. The J call may be mistaken, given a closer DNA end match to TRBJ2-7. Germline V CDR1 and CDR2: DFQATT, SNEGSKA (reference sequence). This CDR3 contains 16 residues.